This TCR beta chain derives from a study of blood T cell repertoires in COVID-19. Study information: Researchers got acute and convalescent COVID-19 samples from the United States, Italy and Spain. The cDNA or gDNA used as material had been derived from T cells, B-cell-depleted T cells, or PBMCs.

This CDR3 spans 15 amino acids. V lost 3 bases, J lost 11 bases, and 18 bases lay in between. CDR1 and CDR2 from the germline V gene are SGDLS and YYNGEE. In the original analysis: It was from reference gene primer amplification that nucleated cell counts were estimated. TCRdb's copy holds only in-frame clones and misses some; the assay was immunoSEQ multiplex PCR. That table supplies the V and J calls and clone size; D and trimming were determined from the DNA. The table lists 180,000 or so clones, about 89% of them singletons, with around 3.5% in the top ten. This sequence originates from a man in his sixties or seventies with acute or convalescent COVID-19. The rearrangement uses TRBV9 and TRBJ1-6; a weak D match, TRBD1 (5 bases). The sample consisted of peripheral blood. In DNA, the CDR3 is TGTGCCAGCAGCGGCTCGGGGGGTGCTCCGGCACCCCTCCACTTT. Translation gives CASSGSGGAPAPLHF.